The clone carrying this T cell receptor (beta chain) was observed a single time. The data stem from a study of shared clonotypes between healthy human individuals. Measured with immunoSEQ multiplex PCR; TCRdb has only the in-frame clones, and not every one. The sample has about 1.5 million clones, nearly 99% seen once. V shed 4 bases and J 6 bases; nucleotides not matched to a gene: 6. The CDR3 runs 15 residues. Germline V gene data show CDR1 as SGHDN and CDR2 as FVKESK. The TCR originated in a man under 40 in good health. The chain joins TRBV14 to TRBJ2-1; 10 positions match TRBD2. Material: naive CD4+ T cells sorted from blood. Subset in this sample: CD45RA+ positively selected. CDR3 bases: TGTGCCAGCAGCCCGTCTAGCGGGAGAACCAATGAGCAGTTCTTC. Residues: CASSPSSGRTNEQFF.